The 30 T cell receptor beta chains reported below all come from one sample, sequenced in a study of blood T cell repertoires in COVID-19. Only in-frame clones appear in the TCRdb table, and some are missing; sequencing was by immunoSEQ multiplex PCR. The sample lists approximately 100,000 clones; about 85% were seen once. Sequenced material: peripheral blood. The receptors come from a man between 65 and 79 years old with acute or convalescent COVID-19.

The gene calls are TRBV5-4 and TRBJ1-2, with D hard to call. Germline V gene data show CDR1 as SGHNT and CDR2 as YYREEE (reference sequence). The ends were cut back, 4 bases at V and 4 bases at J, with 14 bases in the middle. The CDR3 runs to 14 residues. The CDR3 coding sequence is TGTGCCAGCAGCCCCTCCAGAGGGTCCTATGGCTACACCTTC. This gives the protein CASSPSRGSYGYTF.

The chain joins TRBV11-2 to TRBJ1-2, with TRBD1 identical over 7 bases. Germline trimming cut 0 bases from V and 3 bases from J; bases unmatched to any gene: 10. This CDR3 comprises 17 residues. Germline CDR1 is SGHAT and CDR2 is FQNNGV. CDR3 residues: CASSLDLGTAFDYGYTF. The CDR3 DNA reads TGTGCCAGCAGCTTAGACCTAGGGACAGCGTTTGACTATGGCTACACCTTC.

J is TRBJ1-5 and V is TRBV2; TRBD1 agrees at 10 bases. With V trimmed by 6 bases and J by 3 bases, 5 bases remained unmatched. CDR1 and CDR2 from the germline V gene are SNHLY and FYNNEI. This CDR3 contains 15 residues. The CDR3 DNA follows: TGTGCCAGCAGGCCCGGGACAGGGGACAATCAGCCCCAGCATTTT. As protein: CASRPGTGDNQPQHF. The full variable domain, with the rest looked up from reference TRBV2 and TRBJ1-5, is EPEVTQTPSHQVTQMGQEVILRCVPISNHLYFYWYRQILGQKVEFLVSFYNNEISEKSEIFDDQFSVERPDGSNFTLKIRSTKLEDSAMYFCASRPGTGDNQPQHFGDGTRLSIL.

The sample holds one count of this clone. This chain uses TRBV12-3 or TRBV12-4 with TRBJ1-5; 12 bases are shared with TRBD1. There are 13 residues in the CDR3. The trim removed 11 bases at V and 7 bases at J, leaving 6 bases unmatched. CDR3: CAGGDRGQQPQHF. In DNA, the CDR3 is TGTGCCGGGGGGGACAGGGGGCAGCAGCCCCAGCATTTT.

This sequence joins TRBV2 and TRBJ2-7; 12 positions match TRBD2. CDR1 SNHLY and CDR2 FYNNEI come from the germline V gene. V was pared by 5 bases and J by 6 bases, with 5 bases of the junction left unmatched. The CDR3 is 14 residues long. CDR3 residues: CASSWTSGAGEQYV. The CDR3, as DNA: TGTGCCAGCAGTTGGACTAGCGGGGCTGGCGAGCAGTACGTC.

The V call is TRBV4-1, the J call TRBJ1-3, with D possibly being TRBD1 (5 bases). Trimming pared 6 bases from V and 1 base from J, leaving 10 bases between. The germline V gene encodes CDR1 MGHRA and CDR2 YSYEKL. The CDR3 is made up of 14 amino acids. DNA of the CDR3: TGCGCCAGCAGGGGGGGGGATTCTGGAAACACCATATATTTT. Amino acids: CASRGGDSGNTIYF.

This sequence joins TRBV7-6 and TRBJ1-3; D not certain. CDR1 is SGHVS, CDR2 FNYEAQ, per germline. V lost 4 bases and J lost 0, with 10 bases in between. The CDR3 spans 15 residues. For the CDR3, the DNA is TGTGCCAGCAGCTCCGGACTCAGCTCTGGAAACACCATATATTTT. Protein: CASSSGLSSGNTIYF.

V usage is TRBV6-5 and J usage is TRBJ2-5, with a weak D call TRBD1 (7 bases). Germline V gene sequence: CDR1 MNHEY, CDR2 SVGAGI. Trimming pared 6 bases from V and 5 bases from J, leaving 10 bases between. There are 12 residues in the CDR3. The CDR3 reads CASSRGDETQYF. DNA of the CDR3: TGTGCCAGCAGCAGGGGGGATGAGACCCAGTACTTC.

DNA of the CDR3: TGCGCCAGCAGCCCGGTAGCAGGGGTCACTAATGAAAAACTGTTTTTT. Protein product: CASSPVAGVTNEKLFF. This rearrangement joins TRBV5-1 to TRBJ1-4; D may be TRBD1 (6 bases). Germline V CDR1 and CDR2: SGHRS, YFSETQ. This CDR3 contains 16 residues. The V end lost 4 bases, the J end lost 2 bases, and 15 bases lay between the germline ends.

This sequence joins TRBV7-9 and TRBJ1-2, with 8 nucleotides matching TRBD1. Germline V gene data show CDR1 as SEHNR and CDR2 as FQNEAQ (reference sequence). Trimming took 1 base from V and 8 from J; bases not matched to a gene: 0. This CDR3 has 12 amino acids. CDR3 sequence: CASSLGTGGYTF. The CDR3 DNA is TGTGCCAGCAGCTTAGGGACAGGGGGCTACACCTTC.

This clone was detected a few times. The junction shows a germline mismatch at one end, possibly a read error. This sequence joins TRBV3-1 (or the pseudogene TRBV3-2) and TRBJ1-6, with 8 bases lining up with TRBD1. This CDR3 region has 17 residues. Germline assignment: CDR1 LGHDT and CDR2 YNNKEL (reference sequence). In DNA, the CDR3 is TGTGCCAGCAGACAAGGGTCCGGACAGGGCCGAAGTTCACCCCTCCACTTT. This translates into CASRQGSGQGRSSPLHF.

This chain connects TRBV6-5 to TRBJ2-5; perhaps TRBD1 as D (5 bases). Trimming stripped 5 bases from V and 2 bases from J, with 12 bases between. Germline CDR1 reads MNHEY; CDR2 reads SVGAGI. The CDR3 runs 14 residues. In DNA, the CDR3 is TGTGCCAGCAGTCTGACAGCTATACAAGAGACCCAGTACTTC. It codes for CASSLTAIQETQYF.

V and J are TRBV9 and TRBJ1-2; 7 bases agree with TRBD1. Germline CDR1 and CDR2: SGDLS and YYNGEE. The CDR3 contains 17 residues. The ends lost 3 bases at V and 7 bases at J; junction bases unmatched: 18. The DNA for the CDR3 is TGTGCCAGCAGCGCCCGACAGGGTTTTGGTTTAGCTGGTGGCTACACCTTC. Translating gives CASSARQGFGLAGGYTF.

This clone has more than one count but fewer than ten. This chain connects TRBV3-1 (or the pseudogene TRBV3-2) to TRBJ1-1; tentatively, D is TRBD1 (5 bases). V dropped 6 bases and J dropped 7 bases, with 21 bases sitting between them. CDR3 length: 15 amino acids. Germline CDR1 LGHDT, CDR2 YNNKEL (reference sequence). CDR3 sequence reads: CASSSSPGLTNEAFF. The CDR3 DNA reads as TGTGCCAGCAGTTCTTCCCCGGGACTGACTAATGAAGCTTTCTTT.

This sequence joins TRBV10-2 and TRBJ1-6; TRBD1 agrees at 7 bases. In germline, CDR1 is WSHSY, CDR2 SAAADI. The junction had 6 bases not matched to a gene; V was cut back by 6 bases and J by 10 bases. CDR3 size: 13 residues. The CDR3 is CASRDRAGSPLHF. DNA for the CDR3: TGCGCCAGCAGAGACAGGGCAGGATCACCCCTCCACTTT.

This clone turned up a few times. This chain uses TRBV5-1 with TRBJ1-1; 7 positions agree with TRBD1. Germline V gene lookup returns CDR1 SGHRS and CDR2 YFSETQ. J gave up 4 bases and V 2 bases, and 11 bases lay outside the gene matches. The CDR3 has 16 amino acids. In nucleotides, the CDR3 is TGCGCCAGCAGCTTTTCAAGACAGGGTGTGAGCACTGAAGCTTTCTTT. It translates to CASSFSRQGVSTEAFF.

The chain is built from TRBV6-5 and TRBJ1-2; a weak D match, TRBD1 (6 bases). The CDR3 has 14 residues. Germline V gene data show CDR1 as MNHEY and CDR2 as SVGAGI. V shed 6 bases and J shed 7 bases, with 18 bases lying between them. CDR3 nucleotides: TGTGCCAGCAGGTGGGGACAAGAGTTTCGTGGCTACACCTTC. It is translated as CASRWGQEFRGYTF.

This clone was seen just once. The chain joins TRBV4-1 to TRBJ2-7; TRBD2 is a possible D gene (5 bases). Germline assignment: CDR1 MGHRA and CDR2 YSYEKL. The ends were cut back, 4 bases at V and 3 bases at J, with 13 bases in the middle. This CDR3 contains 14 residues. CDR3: CASSPLAGDYEQYF. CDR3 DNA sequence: TGCGCCAGCAGCCCCTTGGCCGGGGACTACGAGCAGTACTTC.

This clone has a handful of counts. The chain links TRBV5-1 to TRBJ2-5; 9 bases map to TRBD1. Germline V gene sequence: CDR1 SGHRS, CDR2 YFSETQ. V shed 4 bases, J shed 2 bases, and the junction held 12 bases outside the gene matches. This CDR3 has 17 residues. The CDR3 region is CASSRRTGDWEQETQYF. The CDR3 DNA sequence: TGCGCCAGCAGCCGTCGGACAGGGGATTGGGAACAAGAGACCCAGTACTTC.

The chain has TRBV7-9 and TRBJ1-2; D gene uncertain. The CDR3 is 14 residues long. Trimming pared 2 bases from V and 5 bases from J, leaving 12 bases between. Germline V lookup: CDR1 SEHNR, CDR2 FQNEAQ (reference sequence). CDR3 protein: CASSLPGPEYGYTF. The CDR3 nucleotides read TGTGCCAGCAGCTTACCTGGCCCCGAATATGGCTACACCTTC.

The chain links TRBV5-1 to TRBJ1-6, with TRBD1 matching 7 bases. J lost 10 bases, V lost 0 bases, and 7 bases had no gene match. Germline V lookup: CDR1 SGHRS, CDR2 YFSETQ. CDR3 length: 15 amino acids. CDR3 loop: CASSLETGDDSPLHF. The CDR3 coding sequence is TGCGCCAGCAGCTTGGAAACAGGGGATGACTCACCCCTCCACTTT.

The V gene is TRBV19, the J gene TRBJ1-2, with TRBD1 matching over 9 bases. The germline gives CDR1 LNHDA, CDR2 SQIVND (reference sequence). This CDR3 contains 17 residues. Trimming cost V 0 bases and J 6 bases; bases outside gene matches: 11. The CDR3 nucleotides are TGTGCCAGTAGTATAGATCTGAGAGGACAGGGGATGCATGGCTACACCTTC. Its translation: CASSIDLRGQGMHGYTF.

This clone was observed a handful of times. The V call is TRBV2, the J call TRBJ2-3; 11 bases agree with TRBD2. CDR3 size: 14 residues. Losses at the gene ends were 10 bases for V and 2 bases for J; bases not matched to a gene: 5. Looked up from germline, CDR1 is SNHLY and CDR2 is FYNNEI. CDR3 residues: CANAGLAVTDTQYF. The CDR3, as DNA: TGTGCCAACGCGGGACTAGCGGTCACAGATACGCAGTATTTT.

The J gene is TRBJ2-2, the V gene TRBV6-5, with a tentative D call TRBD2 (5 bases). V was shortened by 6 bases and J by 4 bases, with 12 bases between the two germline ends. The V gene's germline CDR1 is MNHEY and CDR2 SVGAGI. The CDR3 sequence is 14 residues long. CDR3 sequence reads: CASSSGERTGELFF. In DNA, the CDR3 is TGTGCCAGCAGCTCTGGGGAGCGCACCGGGGAGCTGTTTTTT.

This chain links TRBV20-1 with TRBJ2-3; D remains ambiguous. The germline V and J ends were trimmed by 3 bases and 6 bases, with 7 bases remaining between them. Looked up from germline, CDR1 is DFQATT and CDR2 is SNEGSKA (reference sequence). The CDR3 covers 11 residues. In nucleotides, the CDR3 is TGCAGTGCTAGTTTCGTCGATACGCAGTATTTT. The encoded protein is CSASFVDTQYF.

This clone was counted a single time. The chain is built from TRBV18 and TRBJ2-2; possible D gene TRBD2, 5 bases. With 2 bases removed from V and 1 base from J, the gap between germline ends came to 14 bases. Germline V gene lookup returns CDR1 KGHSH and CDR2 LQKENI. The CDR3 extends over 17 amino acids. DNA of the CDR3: TGTGCCAGCTCACCAGGTTCCGGAGGTGGGAACACCGGGGAGCTGTTTTTT. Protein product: CASSPGSGGGNTGELFF.

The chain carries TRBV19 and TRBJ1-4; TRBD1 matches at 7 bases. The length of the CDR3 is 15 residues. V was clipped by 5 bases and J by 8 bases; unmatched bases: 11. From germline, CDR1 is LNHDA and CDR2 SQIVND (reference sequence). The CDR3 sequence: CASSRYRDRGEKLFF. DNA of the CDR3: TGTGCCAGTAGTCGGTACCGGGACAGAGGCGAAAAACTGTTTTTT. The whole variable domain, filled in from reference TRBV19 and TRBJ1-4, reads DGGITQSPKYLFRKEGQNVTLSCEQNLNHDAMYWYRQDPGQGLRLIYYSQIVNDFQKGDIAEGYSVSREKKESFPLTVTSAQKNPTAFYLCASSRYRDRGEKLFFGSGTQLSVL.

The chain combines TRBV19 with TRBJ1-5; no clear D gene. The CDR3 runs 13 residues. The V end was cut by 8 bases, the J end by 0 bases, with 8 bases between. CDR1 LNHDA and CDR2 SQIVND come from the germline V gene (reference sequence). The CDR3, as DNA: TGTGCCAGTGCCCTAAATAGCAATCAGCCCCAGCATTTT. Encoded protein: CASALNSNQPQHF.

The CDR3 region has the DNA TGCGCCAGCAGCCCCAAGACTAGCGGGGGGGCCTACAATGAGCAGTTCTTC. Translated: CASSPKTSGGAYNEQFF. The chain is built from TRBV5-1 and TRBJ2-1, with 14 bases that match TRBD2. The CDR3 is 17 amino acids. Unmatched junction bases numbered 5, after V lost 4 bases and J lost 2 bases. Germline V gene data show CDR1 as SGHRS and CDR2 as YFSETQ.

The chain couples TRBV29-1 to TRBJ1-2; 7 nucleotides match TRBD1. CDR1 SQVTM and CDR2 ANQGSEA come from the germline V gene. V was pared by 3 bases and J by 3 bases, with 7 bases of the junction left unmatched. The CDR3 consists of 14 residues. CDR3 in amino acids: CSVEKEGAHYGYTF. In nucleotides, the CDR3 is TGCAGCGTTGAGAAGGAGGGGGCGCACTATGGCTACACCTTC.